Below are 18 T cell receptor beta chains sequenced from a single sample in a study of early T cells in non-severe SARS-CoV-2 infection. A single record per CDR3 protein comes from TCRdb applying MiXCR to the 5' RACE reads. The table records under 50,000 distinct CDR3 sequences, less than 4.5% of them present only once. Sequenced input: whole blood. Every receptor here comes from an adult who was a healthcare worker with PCR-confirmed SARS-CoV-2 infection or an uninfected control (not recorded which).

The rearrangement joins TRBV13 to TRBJ1-1; 8 bases match TRBD1. CDR1 and CDR2 (germline): PRHDT, FYEKMQ (reference sequence). The ends lost 8 bases at V and 3 bases at J; junction bases unmatched: 11. The CDR3 extends over 15 amino acids. The CDR3 reads CASALGGQGDTEAFF. The CDR3 nucleotides are TGTGCCAGCGCCCTAGGAGGACAGGGCGACACTGAAGCTTTCTTT.

The chain couples TRBV2 to TRBJ1-3; D gene unclear. Germline CDR1 and CDR2: SNHLY and FYNNEI. The V gene lost 7 bases and the J gene lost 0 bases, with 7 bases spanning the gap. This CDR3 is 13 amino acids long. The CDR3 coding sequence is TGTGCCAGCATAGGGAACTCTGGAAACACCATATATTTT. Its translation: CASIGNSGNTIYF.

The rearrangement joins TRBV6-1 to TRBJ2-7; D call uncertain. Trimming stripped 6 bases from V and 3 bases from J, with 12 bases between. Germline lookup yields CDR1 MNHNS and CDR2 SASEGT. The CDR3 totals 13 residues. CDR3 region: CASRTPGVYEQYF. CDR3 sequence (DNA): TGTGCCAGCAGGACGCCCGGCGTCTACGAGCAGTACTTC.

In its sample, this clonotype was seen many times. The chain uses TRBV20-1 and TRBJ1-5; 7 bases map to TRBD1. V dropped 5 bases and J dropped 1; count of bases not matched to a gene: 8. The CDR3 totals 15 residues. Germline V gene lookup returns CDR1 DFQATT and CDR2 SNEGSKA (reference sequence). The CDR3 DNA sequence: TGCAGTGCTCTCGGACAGGCCCTAAGCAATCAGCCCCAGCATTTT. It codes for CSALGQALSNQPQHF.

This clonotype was recorded at least ten times. This sequence joins TRBV5-6 and TRBJ1-2; D is ambiguous. V lost 0 bases, J lost 5 bases, and 20 bases lay in between. CDR3 size: 17 residues. Germline V gene data show CDR1 as SGHDT and CDR2 as YYEEEE. CDR3 sequence reads: CASSLVRQPIHLYGYTF. The CDR3 DNA follows: TGTGCCAGCAGCTTGGTTCGCCAGCCCATACACCTTTATGGCTACACCTTC.

On this clonotype: A much larger clone differs by one base, so this may be a read error. V and J are TRBV11-1 and TRBJ1-1; D gene unclear. Germline V gene data show CDR1 as SGHAT and CDR2 as FQDESV (reference sequence). Deletions cut 5 bases from V and 4 bases from J, with 20 bases between. CDR3 size: 16 residues. The CDR3 spells CASSQEVTYWGTEAFF. The DNA of the CDR3 is TGTGCCAGCAGCCAGGAGGTCACATACTGGGGCACTGAAGCTTTCTTT.

This clonotype was counted ten times or more. The V gene is TRBV11-2, the J gene TRBJ2-3; 13 bases map to TRBD2. The CDR3 contains 17 residues. With V trimmed by 4 bases and J by 2 bases, 6 bases remained unmatched. Germline CDR1 reads SGHAT; CDR2 reads FQNNGV. The CDR3 DNA reads as TGTGCCAGCAGCTACGGACTAGCGGGAGAGTTCACAGATACGCAGTATTTT. Its protein is CASSYGLAGEFTDTQYF.

This clonotype occurred many times. The V call is TRBV29-1, the J call TRBJ1-2; TRBD1 might be the D (6 bases). Deletions cut 8 bases from V and 5 bases from J, with 18 bases between. CDR1 is SQVTM, CDR2 ANQGSEA, per germline. CDR3 length: 13 amino acids. The CDR3 loop reads CSFSRGQLYGYTF. The CDR3 DNA sequence: TGCAGCTTCTCCCGCGGACAGCTATATGGCTACACCTTC.

At least ten counts were recorded for this clonotype. This chain uses TRBV7-9 with TRBJ2-3; 8 bases match TRBD2. Germline V CDR1 and CDR2: SEHNR, FQNEAQ (reference sequence). The CDR3 is 15 amino acids. The ends lost 2 bases at V and 0 bases at J; junction bases unmatched: 1. DNA for the CDR3: TGTGCCAGCAGCTTACCTAGCGGGAGCACAGATACGCAGTATTTT. Encoded protein: CASSLPSGSTDTQYF.

This clonotype was seen at least ten times. In DNA, the CDR3 is TGTGCCAGCAGTGAAGAGCTAGCGGGGCCCTACGAGCAGTACTTC. It codes for CASSEELAGPYEQYF. J is TRBJ2-7 and V is TRBV25-1, with TRBD2 matching over 9 bases. The germline V gene encodes CDR1 MGHDK and CDR2 SYGVNS. J was trimmed by 2 bases and V by 2 bases; bases with no gene match: 4. This CDR3 region has 15 residues.

A note on this clonotype: A much larger clone differs by one base, so this may be a read error. CDR3 residues: CVSQGVTGELFF. The CDR3 DNA follows: TGTGTCAGTCAGGGTGTCACCGGGGAGCTGTTTTTT. The J gene is TRBJ2-2, the V gene TRBV6-6; tentatively, D is TRBD1 (5 bases). The CDR3 consists of 12 residues. CDR1 MNHNY and CDR2 SVGAGI come from the germline V gene (reference sequence).

This clonotype was detected many times. The rearrangement joins TRBV7-2 to TRBJ1-5; no definite D call. The germline gives CDR1 SGHTA, CDR2 FQGNSA. V lost 5 bases to trimming and J lost 12 bases, with 29 bases between them. The CDR3 sequence is 17 residues long. The CDR3 DNA is TGTGCCAGCAGCCTGCCTGTCGGTTGGGGTGAAGGATCAATCCAGCATTTT. It is translated as CASSLPVGWGEGSIQHF.

This clonotype was seen ten or more times. V gene TRBV7-3 combines with J gene TRBJ2-1; TRBD2 agrees at 9 bases. The CDR3 consists of 14 residues. Germline CDR1 is SGHTA and CDR2 is FQGTGA. V lost 0 bases, J lost 10 bases, and 4 bases stayed unmatched. Here the CDR3 reads CASSLTSGSPEQFF. CDR3 sequence (DNA): TGTGCCAGCAGCTTAACTAGCGGGAGTCCCGAGCAGTTCTTC. Full variable domain (remainder filled in from reference TRBV7-3 and TRBJ2-1): GAGVSQTPSNKVTEKGKYVELRCDPISGHTALYWYRQSLGQGPEFLIYFQGTGAADDSGLPNDRFFAVRPEGSVSTLKIQRTERGDSAVYLCASSLTSGSPEQFFGPGTRLTVL.

This clonotype has at least ten counts. The chain is built from TRBV29-1 and TRBJ2-1; the match to TRBD2 covers 12 bases. The CDR3 extends over 13 amino acids. Germline values: CDR1 SQVTM, CDR2 ANQGSEA. The ends lost 4 bases at V and 8 bases at J; junction bases unmatched: 3. The chain's CDR3 is CSVGTSGIYEQFF. In DNA, the CDR3 is TGCAGCGTTGGGACTAGCGGGATCTATGAGCAGTTCTTC.

This clonotype was seen repeatedly, ten times or more. The rearrangement joins TRBV18 to TRBJ2-4, with D perhaps matching TRBD1 or TRBD2 (5 bases each). The CDR3 spans 15 residues. V lost 1 base, J lost 0 bases, and 7 bases lay in between. Germline V lookup: CDR1 KGHSH, CDR2 LQKENI. The CDR3 DNA is TGTGCCAGCTCACCACTCGGGACAGCCAAAAACATTCAGTACTTC. Amino acid sequence: CASSPLGTAKNIQYF.

This clonotype showed up many times. The rearrangement uses TRBV20-1 and TRBJ2-5; tentatively, D is TRBD2 (7 bases). With 3 bases removed from V and 1 base from J, the gap between germline ends came to 15 bases. The CDR3 runs 15 residues. CDR1 is DFQATT and CDR2 is SNEGSKA in the germline V gene (reference sequence). The CDR3 protein is CSASTRRGLQETQYF. CDR3 coding DNA: TGCAGTGCTAGCACTAGGCGGGGGCTCCAAGAGACCCAGTACTTC.

This clonotype was found a few times. The chain has TRBV30 and TRBJ1-6; D remains ambiguous. Per germline, CDR1 GTSNPN and CDR2 SVGIG (reference sequence). V was clipped by 0 bases and J by 7 bases, with 10 bases between them. The CDR3 is 14 amino acids. Written as DNA, the CDR3 is TGTGCCTGGAGTGTATCTGTGGGGAATTCACCCCTCCACTTT. This translates into CAWSVSVGNSPLHF.

The chain joins TRBV19 to TRBJ2-3; 15 bases line up with TRBD2. The CDR3 spans 21 residues. Germline CDR1 reads LNHDA; CDR2 reads SQIVND (reference sequence). Trimming cost V 6 bases and J 1 base; bases outside gene matches: 17. The CDR3 sequence: CASSWEIPGLAGGWGTDTQYF. In DNA form, the CDR3 reads TGTGCCAGTAGCTGGGAGATTCCGGGACTAGCGGGAGGATGGGGCACAGATACGCAGTATTTT.